Reported below is one T cell receptor (beta chain). The data stem from a study of T cells in Graves' hyperthyroidism and ophthalmopathy. Active moderate-to-severe ophthalmopathy, Clinical Activity Score at least 3, NOSPECS at least 4, under 3 months' duration. For the diagnoses, clinical symptoms, serum thyroxine and TRAb, thyroid ultrasound and orbital computed tomography were used. An approximately 10 ml volume of fresh peripheral blood provided the PBMCs. Amplified TCR beta CDR3 regions came from RNA transcripts. TCR CDR3 underwent first-round RT-PCR with the HTBI primer set. TCRdb fed the multiplex PCR reads into MiXCR, producing one record per CDR3 protein. The sample shows nearly 600,000 distinct CDR3 sequences, 13% to 15% of them seen only once. Germline CDR1 SNHLY, CDR2 FYNNEI. The CDR3 spans 18 residues. Trimming at V came to 6 bases and at J to 4 bases, leaving 14 bases not matched to a gene.

This clonotype was sampled from a woman between 18 and 29 years old with Graves' ophthalmopathy. This sequence joins TRBV2 and TRBJ2-4, with TRBD2 matching over 11 bases. The material sequenced was blood. The CDR3 here is CASRPGLAAVGKKNIQYF. In nucleotides, the CDR3 is TGTGCCAGCAGACCGGGACTAGCGGCGGTAGGAAAGAAAAACATTCAGTACTTC.